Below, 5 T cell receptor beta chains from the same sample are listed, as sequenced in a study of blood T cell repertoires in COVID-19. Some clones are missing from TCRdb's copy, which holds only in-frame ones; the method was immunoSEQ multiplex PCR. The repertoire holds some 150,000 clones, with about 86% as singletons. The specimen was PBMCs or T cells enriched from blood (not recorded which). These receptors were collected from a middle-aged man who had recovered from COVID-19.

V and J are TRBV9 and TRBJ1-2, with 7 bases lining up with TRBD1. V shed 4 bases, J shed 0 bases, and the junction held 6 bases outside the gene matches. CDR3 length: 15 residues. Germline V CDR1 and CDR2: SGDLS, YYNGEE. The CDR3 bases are TGTGCCAGCAGCCCAAGACAGGGAGCTAACTATGGCTACACCTTC. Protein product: CASSPRQGANYGYTF.

CDR3 in amino acids: CASSPRDTVTQYF. The CDR3 DNA follows: TGTGCCAGCAGCCCCCGGGACACAGTAACGCAGTACTTC. The chain links TRBV7-9 to TRBJ2-7; a possible D gene is TRBD1 (6 bases). CDR3 length: 13 amino acids. The V end was cut by 5 bases, the J end by 9 bases, with 17 bases between. The germline V gene has CDR1 SEHNR and CDR2 FQNEAQ (reference sequence).

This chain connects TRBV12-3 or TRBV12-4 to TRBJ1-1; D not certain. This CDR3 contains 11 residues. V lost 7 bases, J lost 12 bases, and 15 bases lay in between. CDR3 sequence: CASTTAGGTFF. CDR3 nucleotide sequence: TGTGCCAGCACCACCGCCGGAGGGACTTTCTTT.

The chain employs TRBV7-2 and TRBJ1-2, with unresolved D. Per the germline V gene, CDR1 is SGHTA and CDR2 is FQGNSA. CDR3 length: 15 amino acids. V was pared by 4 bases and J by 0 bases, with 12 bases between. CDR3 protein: CASSYTAGANYGYTF. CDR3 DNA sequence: TGTGCCAGCAGCTATACAGCGGGAGCTAACTATGGCTACACCTTC.

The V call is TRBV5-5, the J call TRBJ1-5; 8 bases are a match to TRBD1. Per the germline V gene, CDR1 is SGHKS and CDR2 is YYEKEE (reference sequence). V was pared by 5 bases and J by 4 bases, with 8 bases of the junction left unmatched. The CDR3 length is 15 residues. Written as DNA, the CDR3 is TGTGCCAGCAGTTCTGGACAGGGCCGAAATCAGCCCCAGCATTTT. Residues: CASSSGQGRNQPQHF.